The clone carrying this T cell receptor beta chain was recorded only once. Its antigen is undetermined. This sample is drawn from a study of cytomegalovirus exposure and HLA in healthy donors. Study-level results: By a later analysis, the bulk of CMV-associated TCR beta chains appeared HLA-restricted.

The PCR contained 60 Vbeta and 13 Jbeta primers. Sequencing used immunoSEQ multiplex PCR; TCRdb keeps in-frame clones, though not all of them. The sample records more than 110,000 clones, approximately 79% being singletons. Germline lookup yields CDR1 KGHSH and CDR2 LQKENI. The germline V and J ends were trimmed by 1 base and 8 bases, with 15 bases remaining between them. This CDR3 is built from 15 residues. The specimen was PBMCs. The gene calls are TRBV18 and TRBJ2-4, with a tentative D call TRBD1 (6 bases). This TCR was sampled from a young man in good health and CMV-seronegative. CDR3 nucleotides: TGTGCCAGCTCACCACTTTCAGGGGTCGTCGACATTCAGTACTTC. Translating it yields CASSPLSGVVDIQYF.